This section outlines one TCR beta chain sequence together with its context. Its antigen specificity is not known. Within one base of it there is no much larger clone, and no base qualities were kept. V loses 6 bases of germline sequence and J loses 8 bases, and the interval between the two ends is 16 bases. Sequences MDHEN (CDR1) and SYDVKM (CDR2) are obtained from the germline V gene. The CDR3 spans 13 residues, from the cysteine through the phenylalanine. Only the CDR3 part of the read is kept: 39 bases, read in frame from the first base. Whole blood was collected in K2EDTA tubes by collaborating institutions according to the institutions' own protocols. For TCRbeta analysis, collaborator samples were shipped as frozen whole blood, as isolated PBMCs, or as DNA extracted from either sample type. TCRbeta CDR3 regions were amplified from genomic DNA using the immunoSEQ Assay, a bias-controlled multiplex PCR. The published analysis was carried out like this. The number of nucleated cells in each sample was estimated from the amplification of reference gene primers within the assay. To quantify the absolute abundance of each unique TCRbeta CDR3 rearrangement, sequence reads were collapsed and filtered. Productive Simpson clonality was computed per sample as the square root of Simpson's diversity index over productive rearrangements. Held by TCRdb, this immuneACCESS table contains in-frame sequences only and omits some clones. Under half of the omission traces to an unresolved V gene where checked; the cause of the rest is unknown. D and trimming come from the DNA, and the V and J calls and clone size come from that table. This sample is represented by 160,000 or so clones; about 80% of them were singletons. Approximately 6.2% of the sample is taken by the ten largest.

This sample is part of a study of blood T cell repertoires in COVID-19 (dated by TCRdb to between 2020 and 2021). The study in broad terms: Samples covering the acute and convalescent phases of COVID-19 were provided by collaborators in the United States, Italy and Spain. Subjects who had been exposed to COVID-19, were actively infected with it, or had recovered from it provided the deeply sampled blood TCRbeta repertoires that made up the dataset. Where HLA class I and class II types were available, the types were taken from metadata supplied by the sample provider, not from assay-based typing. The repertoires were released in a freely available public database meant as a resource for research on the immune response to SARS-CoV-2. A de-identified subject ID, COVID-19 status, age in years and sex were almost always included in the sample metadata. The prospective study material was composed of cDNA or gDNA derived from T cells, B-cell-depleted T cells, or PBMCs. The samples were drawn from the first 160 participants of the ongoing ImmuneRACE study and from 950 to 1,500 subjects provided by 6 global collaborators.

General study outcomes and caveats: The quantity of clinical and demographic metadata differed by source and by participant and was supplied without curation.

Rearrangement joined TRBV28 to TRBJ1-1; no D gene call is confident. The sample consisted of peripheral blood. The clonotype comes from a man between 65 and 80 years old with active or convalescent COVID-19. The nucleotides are TGTGCCAGCAGCCGCCCCCGGGGAATCGAAGCTTTCTTT. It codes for CASSRPRGIEAFF. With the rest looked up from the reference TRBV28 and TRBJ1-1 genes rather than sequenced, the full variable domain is DVKVTQSSRYLVKRTGEKVFLECVQDMDHENMFWYRQDPGLGLRLIYFSYDVKMKEKGDIPEGYSVSREKKERFSLILESASTNQTSMYLCASSRPRGIEAFFGQGTRLTVV.